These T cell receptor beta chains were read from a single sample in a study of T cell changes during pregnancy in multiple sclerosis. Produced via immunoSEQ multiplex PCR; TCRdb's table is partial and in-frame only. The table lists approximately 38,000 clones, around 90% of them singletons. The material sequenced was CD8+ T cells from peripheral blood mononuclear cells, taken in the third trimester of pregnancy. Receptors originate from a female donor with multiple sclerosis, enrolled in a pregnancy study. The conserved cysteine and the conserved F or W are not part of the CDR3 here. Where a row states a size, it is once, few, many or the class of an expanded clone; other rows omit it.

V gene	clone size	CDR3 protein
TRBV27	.	ASSLGGRDKDTQY
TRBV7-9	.	ASSHRGNQPQH
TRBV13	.	ASSFGETGGYEQY
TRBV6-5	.	ASSYSREF
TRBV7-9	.	ASSLAPGVAGVESYEQY
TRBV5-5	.	ASSLTRFALGPYNEQF
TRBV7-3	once	ASSFGGKVGEQF
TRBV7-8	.	ASSLGVTEAF
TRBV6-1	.	ASSEARLAGPGDEQF
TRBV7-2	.	ASSSTGGDLYNEQF
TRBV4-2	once	ASSQVHPSGVYEQY
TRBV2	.	ASSEALDSSLQETQY
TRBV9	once	ASSVPMTSGSGNEQF
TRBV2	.	ASSGGGGTPGNTEAF
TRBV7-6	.	ASSYNVPLAGVGTFSFGELF
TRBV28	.	ASTTGSQETQY
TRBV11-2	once	ASSYGTGTSYEQY
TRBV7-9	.	ASSLGSGGEAF
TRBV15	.	ATRAGNRNEQF
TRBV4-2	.	ASSQDPSLRYFDEQF
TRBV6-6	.	ASSSGTIEQY
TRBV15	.	ATSARGGGSGPDTQY
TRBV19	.	ASSIVDRRKEPQH
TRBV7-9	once	ASSDRVTGELF
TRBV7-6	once	ASSLGPGSSYEQY
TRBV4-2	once	ASSQETGENTEAF
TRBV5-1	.	ASSPTSLLDTDTQY
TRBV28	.	ASSTLTAIRYQETQY
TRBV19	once	ASSMYPGADEQY
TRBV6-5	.	ASSPFSGPGTEAF
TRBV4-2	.	ASSQEERAGNTIY
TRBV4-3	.	ASSQDAGSGANVLT
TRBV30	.	AWSTGTAYYEQY
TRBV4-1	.	ASSLPEGLAKNIQY
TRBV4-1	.	ASSQESRGAYEQY
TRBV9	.	ASSVVGTSGRAVEQF
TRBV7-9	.	ASRQGDQETQY
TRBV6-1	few	ASSEAGGWETQY
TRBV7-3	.	ASSASSYNEQF
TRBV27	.	ASSLTQYGSGYT
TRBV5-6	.	ASSWTSGASYNEQF
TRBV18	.	ASSPPRAGLENEQY
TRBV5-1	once	ASSANMEGTGAF
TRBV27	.	ASSLTGPTREQY
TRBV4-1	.	ASSQVPGQPPEAF
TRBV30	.	AWTQGDRVSGEQF
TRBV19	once	ARLSRGLNTGELF
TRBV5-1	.	ASSLLFETGENIQY
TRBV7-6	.	ASSFGTQNTGELF
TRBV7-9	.	ASTTENYEQY
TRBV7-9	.	ASLPLTGSTVEQY
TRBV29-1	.	SVAPGISHPDTQY
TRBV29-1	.	SATGGGYEQY